Listed below are T cell receptor beta chains from one sample, sequenced in a study of blood T cell repertoires in COVID-19. Assay used: immunoSEQ multiplex PCR; TCRdb lists only in-frame clones, some missing. The sample lists tens of thousands of clones; 87% were seen once. The material sequenced was peripheral blood. These receptors were obtained from a woman older than 75 with COVID-19, enrolled during active disease. Both conserved end residues are part of each CDR3. The D gene is left open where the match is weak. For some rows the clone size is stated as once, few or many, or as a class when expanded; others skip it.

length | size | J | V | D | CDR3 | DNA
14 | NA | TRBJ1-1 | TRBV5-1 | TRBD1 | CASSWGQLSTEAFF | TGCGCCAGCAGCTGGGGACAGCTCAGCACTGAAGCTTTCTTT
15 | NA | TRBJ2-3 | TRBV6-4 | NA | CASSDSGGVADTQYF | TGTGCCAGCAGTGACTCGGGGGGAGTTGCAGATACGCAGTATTTT
15 | NA | TRBJ1-5 | TRBV3-1/TRBV3-2 | NA | CASSQDVRKTQPQHF | TGTGCCAGCAGCCAAGATGTCAGGAAGACTCAGCCCCAGCATTTT
14 | NA | TRBJ2-7 | TRBV18 | TRBD1 | CASSPGQGTLEQYF | TGTGCCAGCTCACCGGGACAGGGGACCCTCGAGCAGTACTTC
14 | once | TRBJ1-6 | TRBV5-4 | NA | CASSLQGRDSPLHF | TGTGCCAGCAGCTTGCAGGGTAGAGATTCACCCCTCCACTTT
13 | NA | TRBJ1-1 | TRBV4-1 | NA | CASSQDSSTEAFF | TGCGCCAGCAGCCAAGATTCGAGTACTGAAGCTTTCTTT
14 | few | TRBJ2-5 | TRBV7-7 | TRBD1 | CASSSTTGEETQYF | TGTGCCAGCAGCTCAACGACAGGGGAAGAGACCCAGTACTTC
15 | NA | TRBJ2-4 | TRBV27 | NA | CASSFPGEAKNIQYF | TGTGCCAGCAGTTTCCCGGGGGAAGCCAAAAACATTCAGTACTTC
14 | NA | TRBJ1-1 | TRBV2 | NA | CASSVDRWNTEAFF | TGTGCCAGCAGTGTTGACAGGTGGAACACTGAAGCTTTCTTT
15 | NA | TRBJ2-3 | TRBV2 | TRBD2 | CASSRTSGGTDTQYF | TGTGCCAGCAGTCGAACTAGCGGGGGCACAGATACGCAGTATTTT
14 | NA | TRBJ1-2 | TRBV11-2 | NA | CASSLDQTNYGYTF | TGTGCCAGCAGCTTAGATCAAACAAACTATGGCTACACCTTC
14 | NA | TRBJ2-7 | TRBV6-2/TRBV6-3 | NA | CASSYDWVSYEQYF | TGTGCCAGCAGTTACGACTGGGTCTCCTACGAGCAGTACTTC
16 | NA | TRBJ2-7 | TRBV5-6 | NA | CASSLSRGFLSYEQYF | TGTGCCAGCAGCTTGTCCAGGGGATTTCTTTCCTACGAGCAGTACTTC
14 | NA | TRBJ1-2 | TRBV30 | NA | CAWGRGETNYGYTF | TGTGCCTGGGGGCGGGGTGAAACCAACTATGGCTACACCTTC
15 | NA | TRBJ2-5 | TRBV9 | NA | CASSNRVSGGETQYF | TGTGCCAGCAGCAACAGGGTTTCAGGAGGAGAGACCCAGTACTTC
17 | NA | TRBJ1-4 | TRBV7-9 | TRBD1 | CASSPGTAPLQIEKLFF | TGTGCCAGCAGCCCCGGGACAGCCCCTCTGCAGATTGAAAAACTGTTTTTT
16 | NA | TRBJ2-3 | TRBV4-2 | TRBD2 | CASSQIAGGYTDTQYF | TGTGCCAGCAGCCAAATAGCGGGGGGCTACACAGATACGCAGTATTTT
15 | NA | TRBJ2-2 | TRBV29-1 | NA | CSVRREETNTGELFF | TGCAGCGTTCGGAGAGAGGAGACGAACACCGGGGAGCTGTTTTTT
16 | NA | TRBJ1-1 | TRBV3-1/TRBV3-2 | TRBD1 | CASSQKTGGWNTEAFF | TGTGCCAGCAGCCAGAAGACAGGGGGCTGGAACACTGAAGCTTTCTTT
13 | NA | TRBJ1-1 | TRBV19 | NA | CASSPLTGTEAFF | TGTGCCAGTAGTCCACTGACAGGCACTGAAGCTTTCTTT
16 | once | TRBJ1-4 | TRBV5-6 | NA | CASSLEGKPANEKLFF | TGTGCCAGCAGCTTGGAGGGGAAACCCGCTAATGAAAAACTGTTTTTT
12 | NA | TRBJ1-5 | TRBV12-3/TRBV12-4 | NA | CASSRGNQPQHF | TGTGCCAGCAGCAGGGGCAATCAGCCCCAGCATTTT
15 | NA | TRBJ2-5 | TRBV11-2 | TRBD2 | CASSFGGGGGETQYF | TGTGCCAGCAGCTTCGGCGGGGGGGGAGGAGAGACCCAGTACTTC
14 | NA | TRBJ1-1 | TRBV27 | TRBD1 | CASKGGQPNTEAFF | TGTGCCAGCAAGGGGGGACAGCCGAACACTGAAGCTTTCTTT